The clone carrying this T cell receptor beta chain was observed once. The CDR3 is made up of 16 amino acids. Looked up from germline, CDR1 is MNHEY and CDR2 is SVGAGI. Unmatched junction bases numbered 2, after V lost 0 bases and J lost 6 bases. The data derive from a study of blood T cell repertoires in COVID-19. Authors' methods: Amplified reference gene primers provided the basis for estimating nucleated cell counts. Clones were sequenced by immunoSEQ multiplex PCR, and TCRdb holds only the in-frame ones, with some missing. That table gives V, J and clone size, and the DNA gave D and trimming. The sample yields a few hundred thousand clones, 86% seen once.

The TCR comes from a middle-aged woman with acute COVID-19. Sample: PBMCs or T cells enriched from blood (not recorded which). The chain is built from TRBV6-5 and TRBJ2-1; the match to TRBD2 covers 13 bases. The chain's CDR3 is CASSYSWTSGSNEQFF. For the CDR3, the DNA is TGTGCCAGCAGTTACTCGTGGACTAGCGGGAGCAATGAGCAGTTCTTC.